Below are 8 T cell receptor beta chains sequenced from a single sample in a study of CD8+ T cells in alopecia areata. Cutaneous lymph nodes were pooled and cells sorted by CD4, CD8alpha, NKG2D, NKG2ACE and more. Sequencing relied on a cDNA template that was reverse transcribed from extracted RNA. Clones were sequenced by immunoSEQ multiplex PCR, and TCRdb holds only the in-frame ones, with some missing. There are around 290,000 clones in the sample, none observed a single time. The sample taken for sequencing was CD4+ T cells sorted from a lymph node. The receptor source for this set is a C3H/HeJ mouse with alopecia areata. Mouse strain MHC haplotype: H2-k.

As regards this clone: Gene labels here are mouse ones. Read coverage stops 4 residues before the CDR3 terminus; the germline J gene supplies the remainder. Other nucleotide sequences from this sample produce the same CDR3. The chain combines TRBV1 with TRBJ2-5, with D tentatively TRBD1 (5 bases). Trimming removed 3 bases from V and 2 bases from J, with 6 bases in between. Germline CDR1 is NSQYPW and CDR2 is LRSPGD (reference sequence). The CDR3 sequence is 13 residues long. The DNA read from the CDR3 is TGCACCTGCAGTGCGGACATCCAAGAC. Encoded protein: CTCSADIQD. In full, the CDR3 is CTCSADIQDTQYF.

In the case of this clone: The germline and genes are mouse ones. The DNA ends 4 residues before the CDR3 does, and the rest of the CDR3 is filled in from the germline J gene. The chain recombines TRBV5 with TRBJ2-1; unclear D gene. V dropped 0 bases and J dropped 1 base, with 7 bases sitting between them. The V gene's germline CDR1 is LGHNA and CDR2 YNLKQL (reference sequence). There are 15 residues in the CDR3. Partial CDR3 DNA: TGTGCCAGCAGCCAAGATCTGCTGAACTATGCT. Its protein product is CASSQDLLNYA. The whole CDR3 is CASSQDLLNYAEQFF.

This clone was recorded a few times. The genes are named according to mouse. The sequenced CDR3 bases are TGTGCCAGCAGTACCCGGGACAGGGGGAGGACC. Protein product: CASSTRDRGRT. The full CDR3 is CASSTRDRGRTDYTF. This chain connects TRBV19 to TRBJ1-2, with 11 bases aligning to TRBD1. With the read ending 4 residues before the CDR3 end, the germline J gene is used to fill in that end. Germline V lookup: CDR1 FNHDT, CDR2 SITEND (reference sequence). This CDR3 spans 15 amino acids.

This clone was detected a few times. Here the gene names and germline are mouse. The read falls 4 residues short of the CDR3 end, and the missing part is taken from the germline J gene. This sequence joins TRBV4 and TRBJ2-7; TRBD2 matches 8 bases. J was trimmed by 0 bases and V by 4 bases; bases with no gene match: 2. Per germline, CDR1 LGHDT and CDR2 YNNKQL (reference sequence). This CDR3 contains 14 residues. The part of the CDR3 DNA that was read is TGTGCCAGCAGCTCTGGGGGGAGCTCCTAT. It translates to CASSSGGSSY. The full CDR3 sequence reads CASSSGGSSYEQYF.

A word on this clone: The listed genes are named as in mouse. From the germline J gene comes the end of the CDR3, since the read stops 4 residues before it. J is TRBJ1-2 and V is TRBV14, with TRBD1 matching over 11 bases. Trimming at V came to 5 bases and at J to 4 bases, leaving 7 bases not matched to a gene. Germline loops: CDR1 SGHDT, CDR2 FRDEAV. This CDR3 has 15 residues. The CDR3 reads CASRHTGTGGSDYTF. The DNA read from the CDR3 is TGTGCCAGCAGACATACCGGGACAGGGGGCTCC.

As to this clone: The gene symbols are mouse symbols. The read terminates 4 residues before the CDR3 end, so the remaining end is supplied by the germline J gene. The V and J genes are TRBV19 and TRBJ1-1; D is unresolved. The germline CDR1 and CDR2 sequences are FNHDT and SITEND (reference sequence). This CDR3 contains 12 residues. Partial CDR3 DNA: TGTGCCAGCAGTATCTCCAGAACA. It yields the protein CASSISRT. The full CDR3 protein reads CASSISRTEVFF. Full variable domain (rest looked up from reference TRBV19 and TRBJ1-1): GGIITQTPKFLIGQEGQKLTLKCQQNFNHDTMYWYRQDSGKGLRLIYYSITENDLQKGDLSEGYDASREKKSSFSLTVTSAQKNEMAVFLCASSISRTEVFFGKGTRLTVV.

This clone occurred a few times. These gene names are mouse names. The missing CDR3 end, 4 residues past where the read stops, is filled in from the germline J gene. The rearrangement uses TRBV2 and TRBJ1-2; 8 bases align to TRBD1. Losses at the gene ends were 0 bases for V and 4 bases for J; bases not matched to a gene: 4. There are 15 residues in the CDR3. Germline values: CDR1 LGHNA, CDR2 YSYQKL. CDR3 loop: CASSQDPGGGSDYTF. CDR3 DNA (partial): TGTGCCAGCAGCCAAGATCCAGGGGGCGGCTCC.

This clone showed up just a few times. All gene names here are mouse names. Read data end 4 residues before the CDR3 end; the end is taken from the germline J gene. The chain joins TRBV13-3 to TRBJ2-1, with 8 positions matching TRBD2. Germline V gene sequence: CDR1 NNHDY, CDR2 SYVADS. The CDR3 covers 15 residues. V gave up 4 bases and J gave up 1 base; unmatched junction bases: 4. CDR3 protein: CASSRLGINYAEQFF. The covered CDR3 bases are TGTGCCAGCAGTCGACTGGGGATAAACTATGCT.